The rows below give T cell receptor beta chains drawn from one sample of a study of blood T cell repertoires in COVID-19. Method: immunoSEQ multiplex PCR; TCRdb's copy keeps in-frame clones and lacks some. The data show over 150,000 clones, around 81% seen once. The sample consisted of peripheral blood. These receptors came from a man between 65 and 80 years old with active or convalescent COVID-19. The CDR3 runs from the conserved cysteine through the conserved F or W. Fields, in order: D gene, V gene, J gene, CDR3 DNA, CDR3 protein. The D gene is left open where the match is weak.

TRBD1	TRBV6-2/TRBV6-3	TRBJ1-4	TGTGCCAGCAGTTCGGGACAGACTACGTGGGGTGAAAAACTGTTTTTT	CASSSGQTTWGEKLFF
.	TRBV11-2	TRBJ1-6	TGTGCCAGCAGCTTAACATCGTCACCCCTCCACTTT	CASSLTSSPLHF
.	TRBV24-1	TRBJ2-5	TGTGCCACCAGTGATGGGGCCCAAGAGACCCAGTACTTC	CATSDGAQETQYF
.	TRBV7-8	TRBJ2-1	TGTGCCAGCAGCACCCGACAGGCCCTGGGTGAGCAGTTCTTC	CASSTRQALGEQFF
.	TRBV5-1	TRBJ2-7	TGCGCCAGCAGCCCACCGACATCTACCTACGAGCAGTACTTC	CASSPPTSTYEQYF
.	TRBV5-6	TRBJ2-4	TGTGCCAGCAGCCCGGCGGACAGAAACATTCAGTACTTC	CASSPADRNIQYF
TRBD1	TRBV29-1	TRBJ1-4	TGCAGCGCCTACACAGGGGCAACTAATGAAAAACTGTTTTTT	CSAYTGATNEKLFF
TRBD1	TRBV19	TRBJ1-5	TGTGCCAGTAGTATGCTCCCGGGACAGCCGAATCAGCCCCAGCATTTT	CASSMLPGQPNQPQHF
.	TRBV11-2	TRBJ2-5	TGTGCCAGCAGCGCCAGGGCAACAGAAGAGACCCAGTACTTC	CASSARATEETQYF
TRBD2	TRBV10-2	TRBJ2-1	TGCGCCACCCGCTCGGGTAGCGGGAGCTCCTACAATGAGCAGTTCTTC	CATRSGSGSSYNEQFF
.	TRBV18	TRBJ2-3	TGTGCCAGCTCAGCCGGGACTCCGGGCGCAGATACGCAGTATTTT	CASSAGTPGADTQYF
TRBD1	TRBV7-2	TRBJ1-1	TGTGCCAGCAGCTCAAGACAGGGACACACTGAAGCTTTCTTT	CASSSRQGHTEAFF
.	TRBV7-2	TRBJ2-2	TGTGCCAGCAGCGGATACTACTCGAACACCGGGGAGCTGTTTTTT	CASSGYYSNTGELFF
TRBD1	TRBV2	TRBJ1-2	TGTGCCAGCAGGGGCGGGGCAGGGGGCTTTCGCGGCTACACCTTC	CASRGGAGGFRGYTF
.	TRBV6-1	TRBJ1-3	TGTGCCAGCAGTGAAGGAATAGGGGGAGGAAACACCATATATTTT	CASSEGIGGGNTIYF
.	TRBV5-8	TRBJ1-5	TGTGCCAGCAGCTGGGCGGGGACCATGAATCAGCCCCAGCATTTT	CASSWAGTMNQPQHF
TRBD1	TRBV29-1	TRBJ1-1	TGCAGCGTTGCGGACAGGGCCATGAACACTGAAGCTTTCTTT	CSVADRAMNTEAFF
TRBD1	TRBV9	TRBJ1-2	TGTGCCAGCAGCGCAGACCGGGACAGGGGGCATAGTGGCTACACCTTC	CASSADRDRGHSGYTF
.	TRBV19	TRBJ1-1	TGTGCCAGTATGACAGGTTGGATGAACACTGAAGCTTTCTTT	CASMTGWMNTEAFF
.	TRBV2	TRBJ2-2	TGTGCCAGCAAGTGGGGAGGGGGATCCGGGGAGCTGTTTTTT	CASKWGGGSGELFF
.	TRBV24-1	TRBJ2-3	TGTGCCACCAGTGATCGAACAGGGCGCGACACAGATACGCAGTATTTT	CATSDRTGRDTDTQYF
.	TRBV10-1	TRBJ2-1	TGCGCCAGCAGTGATGGCTCTTACAATGAGCAGTTCTTC	CASSDGSYNEQFF
.	TRBV19	TRBJ2-7	TGTGCCAGTTCCCTTCGACAGGGACTCTCCTACGAGCAGTACTTC	CASSLRQGLSYEQYF
TRBD1	TRBV19	TRBJ1-2	TGTGCCAAGCCTAGGACAGGCTACTATGGCTACACCTTC	CAKPRTGYYGYTF
.	TRBV28	TRBJ2-5	TGTGCCAGCAGTTTATTGCGATCTGGAGAGACCCAGTACTTC	CASSLLRSGETQYF
.	TRBV27	TRBJ2-7	TGTGCCAGCAGTCCCAAGACCGATCGCCGGGCCTACGAGCAGTACTTC	CASSPKTDRRAYEQYF
.	TRBV7-9	TRBJ2-1	TGTGCCAGCAGCTTAGTATTGGGGGCGAACTCCTACAATGAGCAGTTCTTC	CASSLVLGANSYNEQFF
.	TRBV7-3	TRBJ2-5	TGTGCCAGCAGCTTAAGGGCCTCCCAAGAGACCCAGTACTTC	CASSLRASQETQYF